The following is a T cell receptor beta chain sequence with its context. The V gene's germline CDR1 is SGHVS and CDR2 FNYEAQ. The junction had 2 bases not matched to a gene; V was cut back by 2 bases and J by 5 bases. The CDR3 spans 13 residues. In the original workflow: Reference gene primer amplification yielded estimated nucleated cell counts. The protocol was immunoSEQ multiplex PCR, while the TCRdb copy is restricted to in-frame clones and leaves out a portion. Clone size and V and J calls were adopted from that table, with D and trimming inferred from the DNA. Of 470,000 or so clones in the sample, around 85% are singletons; the top ten hold approximately 2.9%. These data originate in a study of blood T cell repertoires in COVID-19. For the study at large: Material from acute and convalescent COVID-19 was sourced from the United States, Italy and Spain.

The chain links TRBV7-6 to TRBJ2-5; the match to TRBD1 covers 7 bases. The TCR originated in a human donor in a cohort sampled during active COVID-19. The sample comprised peripheral blood. The CDR3 bases are TGTGCCAGCAGCTTATCACAGGGGGAGACCCAGTACTTC. It specifies CASSLSQGETQYF.